These T cell receptor beta chains were read from a single sample in a study of CD8 T cells in ankylosing spondylitis. TCRdb itself ran the 5' RACE reads through MiXCR, one entry per CDR3 protein. This sample has tens of thousands of distinct CDR3 sequences, with more than 5.5% found just once. Source material: synovial fluid, either unsorted or a sorted T cell fraction (not recorded which). These receptor sequences come from a male donor with ankylosing spondylitis. The CDR3 runs from the conserved cysteine through the conserved F or W. The order of the fields is V gene, clone size, J gene, D gene, CDR3 DNA, CDR3 protein. The D gene is left open where the match is weak. The size of a clone is reported for some rows only, either as once, few or many, or as a class for expanded clones.

TRBV7-2	many	TRBJ2-2	.	TGTGCCCGGGCGGAGACGAACACCGGGGAGCTGTTTTTT	CARAETNTGELFF
TRBV4-1	many	TRBJ1-5	TRBD1	TGCGCCAGCAGCCAAATGACAGGGGGCCCCCTGAGGAATCAGCCCCAGCATTTT	CASSQMTGGPLRNQPQHF
TRBV7-9	medium-sized	TRBJ2-3	.	TGTGCCAGCAGCTTGGTCCAGTCGGCAGATACGCAGTATTTT	CASSLVQSADTQYF
TRBV5-4	many	TRBJ2-1	TRBD1	TGTGCCAGCAGCTTAGGCACAGGGGGATACGATGAGCAGTTCTTC	CASSLGTGGYDEQFF
TRBV20-1	medium-sized	TRBJ2-7	.	TGCAGTGCTAGCCCCGGACAGACCTACGAGCAGTACTTC	CSASPGQTYEQYF
TRBV11-3	few	TRBJ2-4	.	TGTGCCAGCAGCCCCTTGCAAGCCAAAAACATTCAGTACTTC	CASSPLQAKNIQYF
TRBV20-1	many	TRBJ2-2	TRBD2	TGCAGTGCTAGAGATTGGCTAGCGGGAAACACCGGGGAGCTGTTTTTT	CSARDWLAGNTGELFF
TRBV7-2	few	TRBJ1-5	.	TGTGCCAGCGGGCCAGGGTTACATCAGCCCCAGCATTTT	CASGPGLHQPQHF
TRBV29-1	many	TRBJ2-5	.	TGCAGCGTTGGTGGAGGGAGCTCTAGAGAGACCCAGTACTTC	CSVGGGSSRETQYF
TRBV25-1	few	TRBJ1-2	.	TGTGCCAGCAGTGAATATAGAGGGGACCGTGGCTACACCTTC	CASSEYRGDRGYTF
TRBV7-9	many	TRBJ2-7	.	TGTGCCAGCAGCTTACGGCGGGGCGGGAACTCCGAGCAGTACTTC	CASSLRRGGNSEQYF
TRBV20-1	.	TRBJ2-1	.	TGCAGTGCTAGAGATCCGAACGGGAGAAGGGCCTACTACAATGAGCAGTTCTTC	CSARDPNGRRAYYNEQFF
TRBV13	.	TRBJ2-5	TRBD2	TGTGCCAGCAGCTTAGGGCCTAGCGGGAGGGCCGGGAAGACCCAGTACTTC	CASSLGPSGRAGKTQYF
TRBV18	few	TRBJ1-1	TRBD1	TGTGCCAGCTCACCGGGGACAGGGGGAGACACTGAAGCTTTCTTT	CASSPGTGGDTEAFF
TRBV29-1	many	TRBJ2-5	.	TGCAGCGTTGAAGATGCCCGAAGAGAGACCCAGTACTTC	CSVEDARRETQYF
TRBV14	few	TRBJ2-7	.	.	CASRTSGRPTYEQYFGAGYEQYF
TRBV25-1	many	TRBJ2-1	TRBD2	TGTGCCAGCAGTGACCGACTAGCGGGCGACAATGAGCAGTTCTTC	CASSDRLAGDNEQFF
TRBV2	.	TRBJ2-6	.	TGTGCCAGCACCGGGGCCTCAGGGGCCAACGTCCTGACTTTC	CASTGASGANVLTF
TRBV12-3/TRBV12-4	many	TRBJ2-6	.	TGTGCCAGCAGTTCGGGTTCTGGGGCCAACGTCCTGACTTTC	CASSSGSGANVLTF
TRBV6-2/TRBV6-3	many	TRBJ2-5	.	TGTGCCAGCAGTAGAACAGGGTCCGAGACCCAGTACTTC	CASSRTGSETQYF
TRBV12-5	many	TRBJ1-1	.	TGTGCTAGTGGTTTGGAAGAAGTCACTGAAGCTTTCTTT	CASGLEEVTEAFF
TRBV3-1	many	TRBJ2-1	TRBD2	TGTGCCAGCAGCCCCGGGGAGGTAGCGGGAGTGGTTTACAATGAGCAGTTCTTC	CASSPGEVAGVVYNEQFF
TRBV28	many	TRBJ1-1	.	TGTGCCAGCAGTACAATTAACACTGAAGCTTTCTTT	CASSTINTEAFF
TRBV12-3/TRBV12-4	many	TRBJ2-3	TRBD1	TGTGCCAGCAGCCCTTCGACAGGGGTGTTGGATACGCAGTATTTT	CASSPSTGVLDTQYF
TRBV20-1	medium-sized	TRBJ1-5	.	TGCAGTGCTAGAGATCGGGGTCTCCAGCATTTT	CSARDRGLQHF
TRBV9	many	TRBJ2-1	TRBD2	TGTGCCAGCAGCGTAGTAGCGGGAGCCTACAATGAGCAGTTCTTC	CASSVVAGAYNEQFF
TRBV5-6	many	TRBJ1-3	.	TGTGCCAGCAGCTGGAGATCCGGCTCCCTAACTGGAAACACCATATATTTT	CASSWRSGSLTGNTIYF
TRBV30	many	TRBJ2-7	.	TGTGCCTGGAGTCGACAGGTCTACGAGCAGTACTTC	CAWSRQVYEQYF
TRBV7-8	many	TRBJ2-7	.	TGTGCCAGCAGCTTAGCGGGGGCGGCTACGACCTACGAGCAGTACTTC	CASSLAGAATTYEQYF
TRBV5-6	many	TRBJ2-3	.	TGTGCCAGCAGCTGGGGCCTAAGCACAGATACGCAGTATTTT	CASSWGLSTDTQYF
TRBV4-3	many	TRBJ2-1	TRBD2	TGCGCCAGCAGCCAAGATCGGGCGGGAGCTGCCAATGAGCAGTTCTTC	CASSQDRAGAANEQFF
TRBV20-1	many	TRBJ2-5	TRBD2	TGCAGTGCACAAGGACTAGCGGAAATCCAAGAGACCCAGTACTTC	CSAQGLAEIQETQYF
TRBV2	.	TRBJ1-6	.	TGTGCCAGCAGCCCTGACCCCAATTCACCCCTCCACTTT	CASSPDPNSPLHF
TRBV3-1	many	TRBJ1-1	.	TGTGCCAGCAGCATTGGACAGTGGAACACTGAAGCTTTCTTT	CASSIGQWNTEAFF
TRBV19	few	TRBJ2-7	.	TGTGCCAGTAGTTACGCGGGCCCCCCTTACGAGCAGTACTTC	CASSYAGPPYEQYF
TRBV18	many	TRBJ1-4	TRBD1	TGTGCCAGCTCGGCCGGACAGGGCCGAAATGAAAAACTGTTTTTT	CASSAGQGRNEKLFF
TRBV29-1	.	TRBJ1-2	TRBD1	TGCAGCGTTGACCAGGACAGGCTTATCTATGGCTACACCTTC	CSVDQDRLIYGYTF
TRBV25-1	many	TRBJ2-7	.	TGTGCCAGCAGTGAATTTACGGGTACTTCAGACGAGCAGTACTTC	CASSEFTGTSDEQYF
TRBV24-1	many	TRBJ2-5	TRBD2	TGTGCCACCAGTGATCCTGGACTAGCGGGAGGACGGGAGACCCAGTACTTC	CATSDPGLAGGRETQYF
TRBV11-1	.	TRBJ2-1	TRBD2	TGTGCCAGCAGCTTTTCTAGCGGGAAGGAGAATGAGCAGTTCTTC	CASSFSSGKENEQFF
TRBV6-1	many	TRBJ1-5	.	TGTGCCAGCAGTGGGGAGGTTAGGGGTCAGCCCCAGCATTTT	CASSGEVRGQPQHF
TRBV10-2	.	TRBJ1-3	.	TGCGCCAGCGGGAAACGGCCGGAGCCCTCTGGAAACACCATATATTTT	CASGKRPEPSGNTIYF
TRBV6-5	many	TRBJ1-2	TRBD1	TGTGCCAGCAGTAGACAGGGACGCGGCTACACCTTC	CASSRQGRGYTF
TRBV7-8	many	TRBJ1-2	.	TGTGCCAGCAGCTCCAGCCCGGGCCTATGGGATGGCTACACCTTC	CASSSSPGLWDGYTF
TRBV6-2/TRBV6-3	.	TRBJ2-1	.	TGTGCCAGCAGGCAAGGGAGGGGGAATGAGCAGTTCTTC	CASRQGRGNEQFF
TRBV12-3/TRBV12-4	many	TRBJ2-2	.	TGTGCCAGCAGTTTAAGGCGTGGCCGACCCACCGGGGAGCTGTTTTTT	CASSLRRGRPTGELFF
TRBV25-1	many	TRBJ2-7	.	TGTGCCAGCAGGCAACAGGGCGTCACCTACGAGCAGTACTTC	CASRQQGVTYEQYF
TRBV7-8	many	TRBJ1-5	.	TGTGCCAGCAGCTCGGAAGTAGGGACACGAAATCAGCCCCAGCATTTT	CASSSEVGTRNQPQHF